The 8 T cell receptor beta chains in this list originate from one sample, sequenced in a study of blood T cell repertoires in COVID-19. Assay used: immunoSEQ multiplex PCR; TCRdb lists only in-frame clones, some missing. The sample lists 400,000 to 550,000 clones, around nine tenths occurring once. The specimen was peripheral blood. These receptors all stem from a woman between 25 and 40 years old with acute or convalescent COVID-19.

J is TRBJ2-7 and V is TRBV5-1; the D gene is possibly TRBD2 (6 bases). Deletions cut 3 bases from V and 0 bases from J, with 13 bases between. Germline loops: CDR1 SGHRS, CDR2 YFSETQ. The CDR3 extends over 15 amino acids. DNA for the CDR3: TGCGCCAGCAGCTCCGGTGGGGGGAACTCCTACGAGCAGTACTTC. This codes for CASSSGGGNSYEQYF.

The gene calls are TRBV28 and TRBJ1-1; D is possibly TRBD1 (5 bases). In germline, CDR1 is MDHEN, CDR2 SYDVKM. The CDR3 spans 16 residues. V lost 3 bases and J lost 1, with 15 bases in between. CDR3: CASSLIAGNANTEAFF. CDR3 DNA: TGTGCCAGCAGTTTGATCGCAGGGAATGCGAACACTGAAGCTTTCTTT.

The sample holds one count of this clone. J is TRBJ1-2 and V is TRBV9, with unresolved D. The V and J ends lost 3 bases and 6 bases respectively, with 21 bases between them. CDR1 is SGDLS, CDR2 YYNGEE, per germline. The CDR3 has 16 residues. The CDR3 nucleotides read TGTGCCAGCAGCGACCCCTCATCCGGGTCCGATCATGGCTACACCTTC. Its translation: CASSDPSSGSDHGYTF.

This clone occurred many times. V usage is TRBV29-1 and J usage is TRBJ1-2; D not resolved. Trimming removed 3 bases at V and 8 bases at J, with 7 bases between. CDR1 and CDR2 (germline): SQVTM, ANQGSEA. The CDR3 spans 10 residues. The CDR3 coding sequence is TGCAGCGTTGATCGGGGAGGCTACACCTTC. This encodes CSVDRGGYTF.

The chain is built from TRBV6-6 and TRBJ1-5; tentative D call: TRBD1 (5 bases). This CDR3 spans 13 amino acids. Trimming took off 7 bases at V and 5 bases at J, with 12 bases between the two ends. The germline V gene encodes CDR1 MNHNY and CDR2 SVGAGI (reference sequence). CDR3 amino acids: CASNGGFDQPQHF. CDR3 nucleotide sequence: TGTGCCAGCAATGGGGGGTTTGATCAGCCCCAGCATTTT.

V and J are TRBV5-4 and TRBJ1-2; TRBD1 is a possible D gene (6 bases). Per the germline V gene, CDR1 is SGHNT and CDR2 is YYREEE (reference sequence). The CDR3 is 13 residues long. The V and J ends lost 4 bases and 6 bases respectively, with 13 bases between them. The CDR3 DNA reads as TGTGCCAGCAGCGTAACAGGGCTGGATGGCTACACCTTC. Translating gives CASSVTGLDGYTF.

The chain employs TRBV12-3 or TRBV12-4 and TRBJ1-2, with TRBD1 identical over 7 bases. The CDR3 loop spans 13 amino acids. Trimming at V came to 5 bases and at J to 5 bases, leaving 5 bases not matched to a gene. The CDR3 here is CASSLSTGYGYTF. The CDR3 nucleotides are TGTGCCAGCAGTCTCTCGACAGGGTATGGCTACACCTTC.

The chain joins TRBV12-3 or TRBV12-4 to TRBJ2-3, with a weak D call TRBD2 (5 bases). The V end was cut by 8 bases, the J end by 1 base, with 7 bases between. The length of the CDR3 is 12 residues. CDR3 bases: TGTGCCAGCGGAGGCGGCACAGATACGCAGTATTTT. Its translation: CASGGGTDTQYF.